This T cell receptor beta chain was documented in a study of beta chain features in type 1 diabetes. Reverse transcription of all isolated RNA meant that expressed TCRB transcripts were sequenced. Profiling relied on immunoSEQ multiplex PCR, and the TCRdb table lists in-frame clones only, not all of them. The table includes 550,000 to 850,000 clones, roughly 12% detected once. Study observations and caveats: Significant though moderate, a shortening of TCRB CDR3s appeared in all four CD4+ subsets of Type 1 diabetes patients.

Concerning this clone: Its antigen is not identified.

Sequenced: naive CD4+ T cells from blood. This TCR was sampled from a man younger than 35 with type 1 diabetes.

This chain's CDR3 is CASSLVPAGMSDTQYF. The CDR3 nucleotides read TGTGCCAGCAGCTTGGTACCAGCGGGCATGTCAGATACGCAGTATTTT. V and J are TRBV5-6 and TRBJ2-3, with D possibly matching TRBD2 (6 bases). The CDR3 is 16 amino acids. Trimming left V 0 bases short and J 4 bases short, with 15 bases between. Per the germline V gene, CDR1 is SGHDT and CDR2 is YYEEEE. The whole variable domain, remainder taken from reference TRBV5-6 and TRBJ2-3, is DAGVTQSPTHLIKTRGQQVTLRCSPKSGHDTVSWYQQALGQGPQFIFQYYEEEERQRGNFPDRFSGHQFPNYSSELNVNALLLGDSALYLCASSLVPAGMSDTQYFGPGTRLTVL.